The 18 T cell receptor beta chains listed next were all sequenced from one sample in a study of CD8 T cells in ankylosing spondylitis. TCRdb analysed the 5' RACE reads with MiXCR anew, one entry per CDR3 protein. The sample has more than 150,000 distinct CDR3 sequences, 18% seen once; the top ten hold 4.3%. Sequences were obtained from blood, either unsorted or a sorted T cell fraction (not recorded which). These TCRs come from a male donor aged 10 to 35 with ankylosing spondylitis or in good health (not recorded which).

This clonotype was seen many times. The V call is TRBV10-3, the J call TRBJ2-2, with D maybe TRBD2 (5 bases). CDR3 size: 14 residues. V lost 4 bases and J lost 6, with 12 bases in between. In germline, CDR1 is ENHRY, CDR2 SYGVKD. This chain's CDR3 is CAISAPGLAGELFF. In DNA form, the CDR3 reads TGTGCCATCAGTGCCCCGGGGTTGGCCGGGGAGCTGTTTTTT.

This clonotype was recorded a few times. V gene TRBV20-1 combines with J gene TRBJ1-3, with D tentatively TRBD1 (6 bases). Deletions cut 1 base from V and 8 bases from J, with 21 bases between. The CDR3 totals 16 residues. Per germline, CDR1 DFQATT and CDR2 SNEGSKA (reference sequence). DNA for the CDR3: TGCAGTGCTAGAGGTCCGACAGGCGTGTCGGATGACACCATATATTTT. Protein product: CSARGPTGVSDDTIYF.

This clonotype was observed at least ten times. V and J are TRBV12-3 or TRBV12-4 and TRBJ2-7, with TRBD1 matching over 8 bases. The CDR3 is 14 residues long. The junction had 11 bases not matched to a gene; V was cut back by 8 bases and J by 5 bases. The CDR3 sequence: CASRRQGQRDEQYF. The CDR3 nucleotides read TGTGCCAGCCGAAGACAGGGGCAAAGGGACGAGCAGTACTTC.

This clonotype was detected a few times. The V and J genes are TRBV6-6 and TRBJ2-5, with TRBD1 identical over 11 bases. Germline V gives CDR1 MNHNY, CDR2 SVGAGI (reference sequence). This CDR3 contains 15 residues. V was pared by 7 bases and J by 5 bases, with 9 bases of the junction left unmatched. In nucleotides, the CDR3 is TGTGCCAGCATTCCCGGGACAGGGGGTCGGGAGACCCAGTACTTC. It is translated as CASIPGTGGRETQYF.

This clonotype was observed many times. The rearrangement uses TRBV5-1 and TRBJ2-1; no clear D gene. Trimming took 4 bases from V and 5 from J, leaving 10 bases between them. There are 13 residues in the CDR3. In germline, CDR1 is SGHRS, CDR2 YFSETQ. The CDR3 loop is CASSRLMDNEQFF. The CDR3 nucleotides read TGCGCCAGCAGCCGTCTCATGGACAATGAGCAGTTCTTC.

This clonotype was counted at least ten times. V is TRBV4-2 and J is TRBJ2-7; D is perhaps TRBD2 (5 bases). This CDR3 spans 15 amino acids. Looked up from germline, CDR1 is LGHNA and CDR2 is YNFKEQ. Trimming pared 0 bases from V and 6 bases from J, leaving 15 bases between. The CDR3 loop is CASSQESRERSEQYF. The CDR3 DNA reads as TGTGCCAGCAGCCAAGAAAGTAGGGAGCGGAGCGAGCAGTACTTC.

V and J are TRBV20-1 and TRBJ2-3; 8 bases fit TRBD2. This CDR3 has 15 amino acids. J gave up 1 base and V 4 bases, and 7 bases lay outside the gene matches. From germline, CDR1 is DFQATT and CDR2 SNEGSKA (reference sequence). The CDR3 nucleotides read TGCAGTGCTAATCCCTCACTAGCGGGCACAGATACGCAGTATTTT. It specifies CSANPSLAGTDTQYF.

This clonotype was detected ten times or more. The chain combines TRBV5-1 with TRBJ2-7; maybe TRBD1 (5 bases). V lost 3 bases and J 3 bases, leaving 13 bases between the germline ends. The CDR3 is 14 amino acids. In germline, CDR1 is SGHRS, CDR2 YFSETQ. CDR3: CASSSSGNYYEQYF. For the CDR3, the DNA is TGCGCCAGCAGCTCCTCAGGGAATTACTACGAGCAGTACTTC.

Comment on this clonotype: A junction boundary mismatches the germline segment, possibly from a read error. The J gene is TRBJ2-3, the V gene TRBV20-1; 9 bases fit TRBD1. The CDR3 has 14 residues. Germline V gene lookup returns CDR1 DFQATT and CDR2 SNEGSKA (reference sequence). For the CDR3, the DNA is TGCAGTGCTAGCCTTATACAGGGGGCAGATTCGCAGTATTTT. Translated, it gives CSASLIQGADSQYF.

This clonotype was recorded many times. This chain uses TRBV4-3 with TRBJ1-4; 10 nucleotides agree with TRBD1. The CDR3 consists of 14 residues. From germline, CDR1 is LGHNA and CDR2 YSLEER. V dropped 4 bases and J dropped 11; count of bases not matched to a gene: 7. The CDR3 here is CASSPRDRGSKLFF. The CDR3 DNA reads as TGCGCCAGCAGCCCCCGGGACAGGGGCAGCAAACTGTTTTTT.

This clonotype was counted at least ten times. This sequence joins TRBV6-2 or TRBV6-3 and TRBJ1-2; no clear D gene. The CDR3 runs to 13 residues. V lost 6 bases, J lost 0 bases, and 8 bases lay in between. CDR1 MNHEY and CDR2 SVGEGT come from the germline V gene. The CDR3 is CASRMESNYGYTF. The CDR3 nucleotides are TGTGCCAGCAGAATGGAATCTAACTATGGCTACACCTTC.

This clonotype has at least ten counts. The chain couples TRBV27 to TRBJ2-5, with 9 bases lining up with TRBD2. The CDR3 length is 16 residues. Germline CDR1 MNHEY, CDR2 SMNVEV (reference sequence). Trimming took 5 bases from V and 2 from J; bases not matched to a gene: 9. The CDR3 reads CASSSGTSLAQETQYF. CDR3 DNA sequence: TGTGCCAGCAGTAGCGGGACTAGCCTCGCACAAGAGACCCAGTACTTC.

This chain's CDR3 is CASSPGTGHNQPQHF. For the CDR3, the DNA is TGTGCCAGCAGCCCCGGCACAGGGCACAATCAGCCCCAGCATTTT. The chain carries TRBV5-4 and TRBJ1-5, with D perhaps TRBD1 (6 bases). Trimming stripped 4 bases from V and 3 bases from J, with 14 bases between. This CDR3 region has 15 residues. Germline assignment: CDR1 SGHNT and CDR2 YYREEE (reference sequence). Looking up the rest from reference TRBV5-4 and TRBJ1-5 gives the full variable domain: ETGVTQSPTHLIKTRGQQVTLRCSSQSGHNTVSWYQQALGQGPQFIFQYYREEENGRGNFPPRFSGLQFPNYSSELNVNALELDDSALYLCASSPGTGHNQPQHFGDGTRLSIL.

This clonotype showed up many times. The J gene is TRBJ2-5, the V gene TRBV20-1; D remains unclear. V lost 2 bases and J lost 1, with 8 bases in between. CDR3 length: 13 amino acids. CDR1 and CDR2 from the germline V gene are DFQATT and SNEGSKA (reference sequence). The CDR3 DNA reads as TGCAGTGCTAGATTCCCCAGCCAAGAGACCCAGTACTTC. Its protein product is CSARFPSQETQYF.

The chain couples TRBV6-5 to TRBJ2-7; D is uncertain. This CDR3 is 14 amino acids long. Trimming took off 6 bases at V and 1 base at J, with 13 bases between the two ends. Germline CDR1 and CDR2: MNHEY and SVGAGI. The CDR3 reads CASSHPSRSYEQYF. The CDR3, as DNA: TGTGCCAGCAGCCATCCTAGTAGGTCCTACGAGCAGTACTTC.

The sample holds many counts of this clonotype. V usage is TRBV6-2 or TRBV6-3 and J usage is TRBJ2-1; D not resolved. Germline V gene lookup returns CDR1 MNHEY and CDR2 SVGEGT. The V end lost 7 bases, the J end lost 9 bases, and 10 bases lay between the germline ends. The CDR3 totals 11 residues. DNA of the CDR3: TGTGCCAGCACCCATACTGGTGAGCAGTTCTTC. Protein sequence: CASTHTGEQFF.

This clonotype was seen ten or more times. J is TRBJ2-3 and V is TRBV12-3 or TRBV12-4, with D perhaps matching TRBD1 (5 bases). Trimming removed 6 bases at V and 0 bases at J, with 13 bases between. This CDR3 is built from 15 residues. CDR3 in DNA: TGTGCCAGCAGGGTCTACAGGAGAAGCACAGATACGCAGTATTTT. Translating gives CASRVYRRSTDTQYF.

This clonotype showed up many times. CDR3 in DNA: TGTGCCAGCTCACGGACAGCCGGTGGTACGAGTGGGGGCAATGAGCAGTTCTTC. Encoded protein: CASSRTAGGTSGGNEQFF. The chain has TRBV18 and TRBJ2-1, with D possibly TRBD1 on 6 matching bases. Germline loops: CDR1 KGHSH, CDR2 LQKENI. The V gene lost 4 bases and the J gene lost 6 bases, with 25 bases spanning the gap. This CDR3 comprises 18 residues.